Below, 17 T cell receptor beta chains from the same sample are listed, as sequenced in a study of early T cells in non-severe SARS-CoV-2 infection. TCRdb analysed the 5' RACE reads with MiXCR anew, one entry per CDR3 protein. The sample includes roughly 30,000 distinct CDR3 sequences, approximately 5.2% of them seen just once. The material sequenced was whole blood. The receptors originated from an adult who was a healthcare worker with PCR-confirmed SARS-CoV-2 infection or an uninfected control (not recorded which).

This clonotype was observed many times. This sequence joins TRBV6-1 and TRBJ2-2; TRBD1 agrees at 8 bases. Germline assignment: CDR1 MNHNS and CDR2 SASEGT. V lost 6 bases and J lost 0; bases outside the gene matches: 3. This CDR3 is built from 15 residues. CDR3 loop: CASRPQGANTGELFF. As DNA, the CDR3 is TGTGCCAGCAGGCCACAGGGGGCGAACACCGGGGAGCTGTTTTTT.

This clonotype has only a few counts. The rearrangement links TRBV29-1 to TRBJ2-5; TRBD1 is a possible D gene (5 bases). The CDR3 totals 14 residues. V dropped 4 bases and J dropped 3 bases, with 15 bases sitting between them. CDR1 SQVTM and CDR2 ANQGSEA come from the germline V gene. The CDR3 region has the DNA TGCAGCGTTGCCCGCAGGGCCATTAAAGAGACCCAGTACTTC. Translating gives CSVARRAIKETQYF.

At least ten counts were recorded for this clonotype. The chain joins TRBV30 to TRBJ2-7; 11 bases line up with TRBD1. With 5 bases clipped from V and 1 base from J, the junction kept 4 bases outside the gene matches. The germline V gene encodes CDR1 GTSNPN and CDR2 SVGIG (reference sequence). CDR3 size: 14 residues. The DNA of the CDR3 is TGTGCCTGGGGAGGACAGGGGGCGTCCTACGAGCAGTACTTC. This gives the protein CAWGGQGASYEQYF.

This clonotype was picked up many times. V is TRBV14 and J is TRBJ1-1; D gene ambiguous. V was shortened by 1 base and J by 6 bases, with 15 bases between the two germline ends. The germline V gene has CDR1 SGHDN and CDR2 FVKESK. CDR3 length: 15 amino acids. The DNA for the CDR3 is TGTGCCAGCAGCCAAGTAGGCGGAAGAGTCTCTGAAGCTTTCTTT. It is translated as CASSQVGGRVSEAFF.

Only a few counts were recorded for this clonotype. This chain links TRBV14 with TRBJ1-3; D gene uncertain. The CDR3 contains 15 residues. V dropped 2 bases and J dropped 0 bases, with 8 bases sitting between them. Germline CDR1 is SGHDN and CDR2 is FVKESK. The CDR3 sequence: CASSQWPSSGNTIYF. CDR3 DNA: TGTGCCAGCAGCCAATGGCCGTCCTCTGGAAACACCATATATTTT.

The V and J genes are TRBV6-2 or TRBV6-3 and TRBJ2-1; the match to TRBD2 covers 7 bases. Looked up from germline, CDR1 is MNHEY and CDR2 is SVGEGT. Germline trimming cut 6 bases from V and 3 bases from J; bases unmatched to any gene: 17. The CDR3 spans 18 residues. The DNA of the CDR3 is TGTGCCAGCAGCCAGCTCTTTGGCGTAGCGGGTAGCTACAATGAGCAGTTCTTC. Protein: CASSQLFGVAGSYNEQFF.

CDR3 residues: CAWSVGWATEAFF. The CDR3 nucleotides read TGTGCCTGGAGTGTAGGGTGGGCCACTGAAGCTTTCTTT. The chain recombines TRBV30 with TRBJ1-1; D is unresolved. The CDR3 is made up of 13 amino acids. CDR1 and CDR2 from the germline V gene are GTSNPN and SVGIG (reference sequence). Trimming cost V 0 bases and J 4 bases, with 9 bases left between them.

This clonotype was observed at least ten times. The CDR3 loop reads CASSGTATNEKLFF. The CDR3 DNA is TGTGCCAGCAGTGGGACGGCAACTAATGAAAAACTGTTTTTT. This chain uses TRBV28 with TRBJ1-4; tentative D call: TRBD1 (5 bases). CDR3 length: 14 residues. The germline V gene encodes CDR1 MDHEN and CDR2 SYDVKM. V was clipped by 5 bases and J by 0 bases, with 7 bases between them.

This clonotype has only a few counts. The chain employs TRBV5-1 and TRBJ2-7; no clear D. CDR3 length equals 11 residues. CDR1 SGHRS and CDR2 YFSETQ come from the germline V gene. V was cut by 0 bases and J by 6 bases, with 4 bases left in between. In DNA, the CDR3 is TGCGCCAGCAGCTTGGGGCCCGAGCAGTACTTC. Its protein is CASSLGPEQYF.

The V call is TRBV5-1, the J call TRBJ2-5; 8 bases match TRBD1. The CDR3 has 14 amino acids. The V and J ends lost 4 bases and 7 bases, in that order; junction bases with no gene match: 9. Germline assignment: CDR1 SGHRS and CDR2 YFSETQ. CDR3 DNA: TGCGCCAGCAGCCCCGGGACAGGAGAGGCGACCCAGTACTTC. It yields the protein CASSPGTGEATQYF.

In this sample, this clonotype turned up many times. The chain is built from TRBV12-3 or TRBV12-4 and TRBJ2-3, with 7 bases aligning to TRBD1. The CDR3 is 15 amino acids. Trimming removed 7 bases from V and 6 bases from J; junction bases left unmatched: 13. The DNA of the CDR3 is TGTGCCAGCACCTCCCGACAGGGCTGGAGGGATACGCAGTATTTT. Translated, it gives CASTSRQGWRDTQYF.

This clonotype was picked up a small number of times. As DNA, the CDR3 is TGTGCCAGCAGCCCTCCGAGGGGCAAAAACATTCAGTACTTC. It specifies CASSPPRGKNIQYF. The chain links TRBV7-2 to TRBJ2-4; tentatively, D is TRBD1 or TRBD2 (5 bases each). The CDR3 has 14 amino acids. CDR1 is SGHTA and CDR2 is FQGNSA in the germline V gene. V lost 5 bases, J lost 3 bases, and 11 bases lay in between.

This clonotype was counted many times. The chain employs TRBV11-2 and TRBJ2-1, with 10 bases matching TRBD1. This CDR3 comprises 14 residues. The trim removed 3 bases at V and 9 bases at J, leaving 5 bases unmatched. Germline V gene sequence: CDR1 SGHAT, CDR2 FQNNGV. The CDR3 DNA reads as TGTGCCAGCAGCTTCGACAGGGGGCAAGGTGAGCAGTTCTTC. It encodes CASSFDRGQGEQFF.

This clonotype was counted between two and nine times. The genes are TRBV4-1 and TRBJ1-5; D unresolved. Germline CDR1 is MGHRA and CDR2 is YSYEKL. The CDR3 contains 14 residues. Trimming removed 1 base from V and 7 bases from J, with 11 bases in between. The CDR3 bases are TGCGCCAGCAGCCAAGTAGGCGTGCCGCAGCCCCAGCATTTT. Protein sequence: CASSQVGVPQPQHF.

The genes are TRBV7-2 and TRBJ1-6, with D uncertain. From germline, CDR1 is SGHTA and CDR2 FQGNSA. With 1 base removed from V and 2 bases from J, the gap between germline ends came to 9 bases. The CDR3 runs 16 residues. CDR3 sequence (DNA): TGTGCCAGCAGCTTAGGGTATGGAGCCTATAATTCACCCCTCCACTTT. This sequence encodes CASSLGYGAYNSPLHF.

V is TRBV18 and J is TRBJ2-1; the D call may be TRBD1 or TRBD2 (5 bases each). Germline CDR1 KGHSH, CDR2 LQKENI. This CDR3 region has 14 residues. V gave up 2 bases and J gave up 8 bases, with 13 bases separating them. The CDR3 DNA follows: TGTGCCAGCTCACCAGGGACCCTGGGTGATGAGCAGTTCTTC. It translates to CASSPGTLGDEQFF.

This clonotype was recorded many times. The chain links TRBV7-3 to TRBJ2-3, with no clear D. Germline V gene lookup returns CDR1 SGHTA and CDR2 FQGTGA. V lost 1 base to trimming and J lost 5 bases, with 7 bases between them. The CDR3 is made up of 13 amino acids. DNA for the CDR3: TGTGCCAGCAGCTTAAGTTATAGAGATACGCAGTATTTT. As protein: CASSLSYRDTQYF.